This T cell receptor (beta chain) was documented in a study of TIL therapy for anti-PD-1-resistant metastatic lung cancer. Study-wide points: Treatment-naive, never-smoker and oncogene-addicted patients were overrepresented in this highly selected cohort.

Sequencing used immunoSEQ v3. Profiled with immunoSEQ multiplex PCR; TCRdb holds only in-frame clones, not every one. The data show about 12,000 clones, less than 75% seen once. The time point was: pre-treatment sample, taken before nivolumab and TIL therapy. The tumor samples were excised metastases, mostly pleural nodules or supraclavicular lymph nodes. Tumor harvest preceded PD-1/PD-L1 blockade, followed by nivolumab treatment. CDR3 length equals 14 residues. Germline CDR1 is MNHEY and CDR2 is SMNVEV (reference sequence). V was shortened by 2 bases and J by 9 bases, with 14 bases between the two germline ends. With respect to this clone: Its target is unknown. This same CDR3 is encoded by further DNA sequences in the sample.

This chain uses TRBV27 with TRBJ2-1; possible D gene TRBD2, 7 bases. The specimen was tumor tissue, collected at baseline. The TCR originated in a person aged 30 to 80 with non-small cell lung cancer. The CDR3 reads CASSLGGGAFEQFF. As DNA, the CDR3 is TGTGCCAGCAGTTTAGGAGGGGGGGCCTTTGAGCAGTTCTTC.